This T cell receptor beta chain originates from a study of shared clonotypes between healthy human individuals. Findings of the study overall: Investigators collected only blood, and repertoires in tissues likely differ. Relative to their counterparts shared across all four donors, non-shared clonotypes exhibited diminished generation probabilities.

The CDR3 totals 12 residues. V shed 7 bases and J shed 6 bases, with 13 bases lying between them. From germline, CDR1 is MNHEY and CDR2 SVGAGI. The data were produced by immunoSEQ multiplex PCR, yet TCRdb's version contains in-frame clones alone and is incomplete. The sample has more than 2,000,000 clones, approximately 90% seen once. About this clone itself: Its specificity is unknown.

V and J are TRBV6-5 and TRBJ2-7; TRBD2 might be the D (5 bases). The TCR originated in a man between 18 and 35 years old in good health. What was sequenced was naive CD4+ T cells sorted from blood. The sample's subset: CD45RA+ positively selected. The CDR3 DNA follows: TGTGCCAGCATCTCCCCACGGGGCGAGCAGTACTTC. Protein: CASISPRGEQYF.